A selection of T cell receptor beta chains follows, all from one sample in a study of graft-versus-host responses after intestinal transplantation. TCRdb's table, derived via immunoSEQ multiplex PCR, lists solely in-frame clones and lacks some. Here the sample spans approximately 90,000 clones, roughly 80% being singletons. These TCRs' antigens remain unknown. The sample was unstimulated CD4+ T cells sorted from spleen or lymph node cells, taken before intestinal transplant. All receptors come from a human donor who received an intestinal transplant. Both conserved end residues are part of each CDR3. A D gene is named only where the DNA matches it firmly. A clone size is listed for some rows: how often the clone was seen (once, few, many), or a class if it is expanded.

NA TRBJ1-1 TRBD1 TRBV7-9 CASSRTGFTEAFF TGTGCCAGCAGCCGGACAGGGTTTACTGAAGCTTTCTTT
NA TRBJ2-5 TRBD2 TRBV28 CASRLAGGPRETQYF TGTGCCAGCAGATTAGCGGGAGGGCCAAGAGAGACCCAGTACTTC
NA TRBJ2-7 TRBD1 TRBV15 CATSRDRGRYEQYF TGTGCCACCAGCCGGGACAGGGGAAGGTACGAGCAGTACTTC
NA TRBJ1-4 NA TRBV5-6 CASTRAGREKLFF TGTGCCAGCACCCGGGCAGGGAGGGAAAAACTGTTTTTT
NA TRBJ2-7 NA TRBV10-2 CASIGTGVGEQYF TGCGCCAGCATCGGCACGGGAGTCGGCGAGCAGTACTTC
NA TRBJ1-3 TRBD1 TRBV5-1 CASSLQGANGNTIYF TGCGCCAGCAGCCTACAGGGGGCCAATGGAAACACCATATATTTT
NA TRBJ2-1 NA TRBV21-1 CASSSPPGLAAYNEQFF TGTGCCAGCAGCAGCCCCCCGGGACTAGCCGCCTACAATGAGCAGTTCTTC
NA TRBJ2-1 TRBD2 TRBV18 CASQGLASGYYYNEQFF TGTGCCAGCCAAGGACTAGCCTCGGGTTATTACTACAATGAGCAGTTCTTC
NA TRBJ2-1 TRBD2 TRBV14 CASSDRLAGAQFF TGTGCCAGCAGCGATCGACTAGCAGGTGCGCAGTTCTTC
NA TRBJ2-7 NA TRBV9 CASSPMAGVGEQYF TGTGCCAGCAGCCCTATGGCAGGGGTGGGCGAGCAGTACTTC
NA TRBJ1-1 TRBD1 TRBV28 CASSPPGQGNTEAFF TGTGCCAGCAGTCCGCCGGGACAGGGGAACACTGAAGCTTTCTTT
few TRBJ2-2 TRBD2 TRBV25-1 CASSVRVAGGSGELFF TGTGCCAGCAGTGTCAGAGTAGCGGGAGGTTCCGGGGAGCTGTTTTTT
NA TRBJ2-7 TRBD1 TRBV6-5 CASRATGGDEQYF TGTGCCAGCAGGGCGACAGGGGGCGACGAGCAGTACTTC
few TRBJ1-1 TRBD1 TRBV5-1 CASSLVSGGNTEAFF TGCGCCAGCAGCTTGGTCTCAGGGGGGAACACTGAAGCTTTCTTT
NA TRBJ1-1 TRBD1 TRBV7-9 CASSDRGGTEAFF TGTGCCAGCAGTGACAGGGGGGGGACTGAAGCTTTCTTT
NA TRBJ2-7 NA TRBV28 CASQWRSEQYF TGTGCCAGCCAATGGAGATCCGAGCAGTACTTC
NA TRBJ2-1 NA TRBV9 CASSVVSPGNEQFF TGTGCCAGCAGCGTAGTGAGTCCGGGTAATGAGCAGTTCTTC
NA TRBJ2-7 NA TRBV5-1 CASARDTTYEQYF TGCGCCAGCGCCCGGGACACAACCTACGAGCAGTACTTC
NA TRBJ2-5 NA TRBV10-3 CAIKGREETQYF TGTGCCATTAAGGGCAGGGAAGAGACCCAGTACTTC
few TRBJ1-1 NA TRBV28 CASSLGPGGRAFF TGTGCCAGCAGTTTAGGACCGGGAGGAAGAGCTTTCTTT
NA TRBJ2-1 TRBD1 TRBV11-2 CASSQGVAEQFF TGTGCCAGCAGCCAGGGGGTGGCGGAGCAGTTCTTC
NA TRBJ2-3 TRBD2 TRBV9 CASSPRLAGGTDTQYF TGTGCCAGCAGCCCCAGGTTAGCGGGGGGCACAGATACGCAGTATTTT
once TRBJ2-3 TRBD2 TRBV4-2 CASSQEAGRDTQYF TGTGCCAGCAGCCAAGAAGCGGGACGGGATACGCAGTATTTT
NA TRBJ2-1 TRBD2 TRBV19 CATSAGTSAYNEQFF TGTGCCACATCCGCCGGGACTAGCGCCTACAATGAGCAGTTCTTC
NA TRBJ1-3 NA TRBV28 CASSLPGSSGNTIYF TGTGCCAGCAGTTTACCGGGGAGCTCTGGAAACACCATATATTTT
NA TRBJ1-4 TRBD1 TRBV5-1 CASSPYRGENEKLFF TGCGCCAGCAGCCCATACAGGGGGGAGAATGAAAAACTGTTTTTT
NA TRBJ2-1 TRBD2 TRBV7-3 CASSESSGSNEQFF TGTGCCAGCAGCGAGTCTAGCGGGAGTAATGAGCAGTTCTTC
few TRBJ2-7 NA TRBV5-8 CASSRTQGWEQYF TGTGCCAGCAGCCGTACACAGGGCTGGGAGCAGTACTTC
NA TRBJ2-7 NA TRBV28 CASSLGYEQYF TGTGCCAGCAGCCTAGGCTACGAGCAGTACTTC
NA TRBJ2-5 NA TRBV2 CASRYQLGQETQYF TGTGCCAGCAGGTATCAGCTGGGGCAGGAGACCCAGTACTTC
few TRBJ2-7 NA TRBV29-1 CSARNSYEQYF TGCAGCGCCCGTAACTCCTACGAGCAGTACTTC
NA TRBJ2-2 TRBD1 TRBV5-1 CASSPFQGAAGELFF TGCGCCAGCAGTCCGTTTCAGGGGGCGGCCGGGGAGCTGTTTTTT
NA TRBJ1-1 NA TRBV20-1 CSARVTAGAFF TGCAGTGCTAGAGTGACAGCCGGGGCTTTCTTT
NA TRBJ2-7 TRBD2 TRBV5-1 CASSSAGGGVYEQYF TGCGCCAGCAGCTCCGCCGGCGGGGGTGTCTACGAGCAGTACTTC
NA TRBJ1-2 TRBD1 TRBV2 CASRTGWSGYTF TGTGCCAGCAGGACAGGGTGGAGTGGCTACACCTTC
NA TRBJ1-6 NA TRBV7-9 CASSRENSPLHF TGTGCCAGCAGCCGAGAGAATTCACCCCTCCACTTT
NA TRBJ1-1 TRBD1 TRBV2 CASSGTGGTEAFF TGTGCCAGCAGTGGGACAGGGGGCACTGAAGCTTTCTTT
NA TRBJ2-7 NA TRBV5-4 CASSNFHLSYEQYF TGTGCCAGCTCTAACTTTCATCTCTCCTACGAGCAGTACTTC
NA TRBJ2-2 TRBD2 TRBV10-3 CATAPGLANTGELFF TGTGCCACTGCCCCGGGACTAGCGAACACCGGGGAGCTGTTTTTT
NA TRBJ2-7 NA TRBV4-1 CASSQDPGRVYEQYF TGCGCCAGCAGCCAAGATCCGGGCAGGGTCTACGAGCAGTACTTC
NA TRBJ2-7 TRBD1 TRBV10-3 CAISEGTGNGLYEQYF TGTGCCATCAGTGAAGGGACAGGTAACGGACTGTACGAGCAGTACTTC
few TRBJ2-7 TRBD1 TRBV7-9 CASSPRTGTINEQYF TGTGCCAGCAGCCCGCGGACAGGGACGATCAACGAGCAGTACTTC
NA TRBJ2-7 NA TRBV20-1 CSAADYEQYF TGCAGTGCAGCGGACTACGAGCAGTACTTC
NA TRBJ1-1 TRBD1 TRBV4-1 CASSQVGTGDTEAFF TGCGCCAGCAGCCAAGTCGGGACAGGGGATACTGAAGCTTTCTTT
NA TRBJ2-7 NA TRBV4-2 CASSQVDYEQYF TGTGCCAGCAGCCAAGTGGACTACGAGCAGTACTTC
NA TRBJ2-6 NA TRBV5-4 CASSLDRAGANVLTF TGTGCCAGCAGCTTGGACAGGGCCGGGGCCAACGTCCTGACTTTC
NA TRBJ1-1 NA TRBV19 CASSIGGQRNTEAFF TGTGCCAGTAGTATAGGCGGCCAGCGGAACACTGAAGCTTTCTTT
NA TRBJ2-7 NA TRBV15 CATSRVRVPGHEQYF TGTGCCACCAGCAGAGTTCGGGTTCCGGGTCACGAGCAGTACTTC
NA TRBJ1-6 NA TRBV30 CACTLQGWGTNSPLHF TGTGCCTGTACTCTGCAGGGGTGGGGGACGAATTCACCCCTCCACTTT
NA TRBJ2-2 NA TRBV19 CASSDPWRGNTGELFF TGTGCCAGTAGTGATCCGTGGCGCGGGAATACCGGGGAGCTGTTTTTT
NA TRBJ2-1 TRBD2 TRBV29-1 CSVSGRDFYNEQFF TGCAGCGTGAGTGGGAGGGATTTTTACAATGAGCAGTTCTTC
NA TRBJ1-4 TRBD1 TRBV7-9 CASSGRQGTNEKLFF TGTGCCAGCAGCGGACGACAGGGAACGAATGAAAAACTGTTTTTT
NA TRBJ2-1 NA TRBV5-1 CASSLGGSSYNEQFF TGCGCCAGCAGCTTAGGTGGGAGCTCCTACAATGAGCAGTTCTTC